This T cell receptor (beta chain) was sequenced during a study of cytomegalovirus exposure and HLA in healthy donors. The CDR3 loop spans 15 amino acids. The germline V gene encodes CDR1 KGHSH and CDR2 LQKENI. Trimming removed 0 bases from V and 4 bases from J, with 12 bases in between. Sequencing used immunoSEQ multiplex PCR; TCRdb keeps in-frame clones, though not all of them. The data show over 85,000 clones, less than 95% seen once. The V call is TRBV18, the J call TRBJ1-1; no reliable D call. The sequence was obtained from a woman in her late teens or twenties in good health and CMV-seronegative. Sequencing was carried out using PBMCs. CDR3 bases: TGTGCCAGCTCACCACCAGGCCTCCTAGGCACTGAAGCTTTCTTT. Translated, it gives CASSPPGLLGTEAFF.